This T cell receptor beta chain is drawn from a study of shared clonotypes between healthy human individuals (dated by TCRdb to about 2020). About the study as a whole: The cohort comprised two women and three men aged 18 to 49 years. For each donor, CD4 naive and CD4 memory were each given three plates, CD8 naive was given two plates, and CD8 memory was given one plate. To estimate repertoire size and how much clonotypes are shared between individuals, the study performed deep sequencing of blood TCR repertoires from a handful of healthy adults. Libraries were prepared and TCR repertoires were sequenced by different laboratories using diverse techniques, in order to increase sequencing depth and limit assay-specific biases. Each donor's leukapheresis produced roughly between roughly 0.85 and 9.5 billion PBMCs.

As encoded in the germline V gene, CDR1 is SGHTA while CDR2 is FQGNSA. The junction carries 18 bases between V and J, which are trimmed by 1 base and 2 bases respectively. The CDR3, from cysteine to phenylalanine, totals 19 residues. Just CDR3 DNA is preserved here, 57 bases in frame from base 1. Results and caveats for the whole study, not just this receptor: Incomplete sequencing was indicated by rarefaction of sorted-subset datasets, despite the large sequencing depth. Because the study included only a small number of donors, the genetic and exposure-history diversity represented was limited. Pairwise subsampling led to the expectation that sequencing depth would affect the degree of clonotype sharing among donors. Compared with non-shared clonotypes, clonotypes shared by all four sorted-subset donors had higher generation probabilities. Sampling was limited to blood, and TCR repertoires in tissue likely differ from TCR repertoires in blood. Approximately 4.8% of naive CD4, 3.5% of naive CD8, roughly 2.5% of memory CD4, and 0.4% of memory CD8 clonotypes were shared across several donors. Estimated clonotype richness was generally larger for naive than for memory subsets.

Healthy HIV-negative adults with no recently reported acute infections or vaccinations were included as donors. Only Caucasian adults living in Nashville, Tennessee, USA were represented among the donors. Magnetic negative selection was used to enrich CD4+ T cells, after which naive cells were positively selected on CD45RA and the negative fraction became the memory subset. After blood collection by leukapheresis, PBMCs were isolated using Ficoll-Histopaque density gradient centrifugation and then cryopreserved in the vapor phase of liquid nitrogen. Analytical flow cytometry was used to check the purity and quantity of every magnetically sorted T cell population. From each sorted fraction, genomic DNA was isolated and quantified by UV absorbance on a Nanodrop 2000c. TCR CDR3 regions were amplified from genomic DNA by multiplex PCR using the deep immunoSEQ assay. Genomic DNA extracted from each cell subset was distributed evenly over all wells of several immunoSEQ 96-well plates, and each plate served as one replicate. For sorted subsets, 200 to 250 ng genomic DNA, equal to about 30,000 T cell genomes, was loaded into each replicate PCR. The purified libraries were quantified using a Qubit 3.0 fluorometer, sized with a Bioanalyzer 2100, and then quantified again using the KAPA Library Quantification kit. Every immunoSEQ 96-well plate was sequenced on a dedicated single-read 150-cycle Illumina NextSeq 550 flow cell. The original methods were these. Because only junctional sequences without quality scores were contained in the immunoSEQ output, filtering matching that applied to full-length reads could not be performed. To assign V/J genes and CDR3, sequences were annotated using PyIR, a Python wrapper for IgBLAST v1.9, with IMGT germline references. Reads were filtered out if the reads had weak V/J assignments (E-value above 1e-6), no CDR3, stop codons, out-of-frame junctions, or ambiguous translated residues. V3J clonotypes were defined as sequences sharing an identical inferred V gene, J gene, and CDR3 amino acid sequence. To compute the percentage overlap between repertoires, the number of shared unique clonotypes was divided by the size of the smaller repertoire. Three approaches were used to assess repertoire richness: RTK rarefaction, the Chao1 estimator, and Recon v2.1 estimates of unobserved clonotypes. For all TCRbeta clonotypes obtained by the gDNA method from a few donors, generation probabilities were computed with OLGA. What TCRdb holds here is the immuneACCESS table cut down to in-frame rearrangements. Part of the clones is not present; checked against another copy, under half of the missing clones reflect an unresolved V gene, and the others are unexplained. V, J and clone size derive from that table, while D and trimming were established from the DNA sequence. This sample gives millions of clones in total; around 94% of them show up just once. The top ten constitute about 0.13% of the sample.

In the case of this clone: Its antigen specificity is not known. No base quality values were provided; no much bigger clone lies one nucleotide off.

This TCR derives from a man aged 18 to 30 in good health. The V and J genes are TRBV7-2 and TRBJ1-6, with a tentative D gene TRBD1 over 5 matching bases. Sequencing was done on a sample of naive CD4+ T cells sorted from blood. The cell subset or site label of this sample denotes: CD45RA+ positively selected. The CDR3 reads as follows: CASSLGTGAAGPYNSPLHF. The nucleotide sequence reads as follows: TGTGCCAGCAGCTTAGGGACCGGGGCCGCGGGGCCCTATAATTCACCCCTCCACTTT. Joined to the reference TRBV7-2 and TRBJ1-6 proteins, this CDR3 gives the full variable domain: GAGVSQSPSNKVTEKGKDVELRCDPISGHTALYWYRQSLGQGLEFLIYFQGNSAPDKSGLPSDRFSAERTGGSVSTLTIQRTQQEDSAVYLCASSLGTGAAGPYNSPLHFGNGTRLTVT.